This TCR beta chain was captured in a study of CD8 T cells in ankylosing spondylitis. Study-wide results and caveats: Significant enrichment of disease-linked clones was reportedly seen in matched ankylosing spondylitis synovial fluid.

V dropped 2 bases and J dropped 3; count of bases not matched to a gene: 3. CDR3 length: 14 residues. Per the germline V gene, CDR1 is SGHRS and CDR2 is YFSETQ. This clonotype was counted at least ten times. Its antigen remains unknown. Using its own MiXCR run on the 5' RACE reads, TCRdb lists one record per CDR3 protein. The profile shows over 100,000 distinct CDR3 sequences, more than 9.5% of them singletons. The rearrangement links TRBV5-1 to TRBJ2-5, with 8 bases lining up with TRBD1. The receptor was derived from a female donor with ankylosing spondylitis or in good health (not recorded which). The material sequenced was blood, either unsorted or a sorted T cell fraction (not recorded which). CDR3 nucleotides: TGCGCCAGCAGCTTTCAGGGGGCTGAAGAGACCCAGTACTTC. Encoded protein: CASSFQGAEETQYF.